The next 5 T cell receptor beta chains were all read from a single sample in a study of blood T cells in healthy people across ages. Next came a second PCR, run for about 7 to 12 cycles, which used a sample-barcoded 5' primer along with a J-beta primer mix. TCRdb analysed the 5' RACE reads with MiXCR anew, one entry per CDR3 protein. The sample shows approximately 800,000 distinct CDR3 sequences, 56% of them seen only once. What was sequenced was blood. The receptor set was obtained from a man aged 40-50 years in good health.

The chain carries TRBV7-6 and TRBJ1-2, with D maybe TRBD1 (5 bases). Germline V gene data show CDR1 as SGHVS and CDR2 as FNYEAQ. The V gene lost 4 bases and the J gene lost 8 bases, with 17 bases spanning the gap. This CDR3 spans 14 amino acids. The CDR3 sequence: CASSSSPRQWGYTF. CDR3 nucleotides: TGTGCCAGCAGCTCCTCCCCACGACAGTGGGGCTACACCTTC.

V is TRBV4-3 and J is TRBJ2-1; the match to TRBD2 covers 7 bases. The CDR3 is 16 residues long. Looked up from germline, CDR1 is LGHNA and CDR2 is YSLEER. J gave up 5 bases and V 0 bases, and 7 bases lay outside the gene matches. CDR3 in amino acids: CASSQEPLAEDNEQFF. Written as DNA, the CDR3 is TGCGCCAGCAGCCAAGAGCCCCTAGCGGAAGACAATGAGCAGTTCTTC.

This clonotype was seen just once. Germline is not matched at one junction end, which may reflect a read error. The chain links TRBV9 to TRBJ2-5; TRBD1 is a possible D gene (6 bases). The CDR3 covers 14 residues. CDR1 and CDR2 from the germline V gene are SGDLS and YYNGEE. This CDR3 is CTSSVGGTEETQYF. CDR3 nucleotides: TGTACCAGCAGCGTAGGGGGTACGGAAGAGACCCAGTACTTC.

CDR3 DNA: TGCAGTGCTAGACCTTACGGGACACCGAACACTGAAGCTTTCTTT. Protein: CSARPYGTPNTEAFF. The chain recombines TRBV20-1 with TRBJ1-1, with a possible D match to TRBD1 (6 bases). Germline CDR1 reads DFQATT; CDR2 reads SNEGSKA (reference sequence). With 2 bases removed from V and 1 base from J, the gap between germline ends came to 14 bases. CDR3 size: 15 residues.

This rearrangement joins TRBV7-9 to TRBJ1-1; possibly TRBD1 for D (6 bases). The germline gives CDR1 SEHNR, CDR2 FQNEAQ (reference sequence). This CDR3 region has 14 residues. V shed 5 bases and J shed 1 base, with 11 bases lying between them. The CDR3: CASSDRDKNTEAFF. Written as DNA, the CDR3 is TGTGCCAGCAGCGACCGGGACAAGAACACTGAAGCTTTCTTT.